This T cell receptor beta chain is from a study of regulatory T cells in long-lasting Graves disease. Study-wide findings and caveats: Sharing of public clonotypes was greater in persistent patients (about 2,700) than in new patients (around 930).

The time point was: newly diagnosed GD, antithyroid drugs for less than 3 months. Researchers made the TCR library from RNA that was extracted from PBMCs. The collection involved drawing nine milliliters of peripheral blood into EDTA tubes. With V trimmed by 5 bases and J by 0 bases, 4 bases remained unmatched. This CDR3 region has 16 residues. Germline values: CDR1 SGHTA, CDR2 FQGNSA. With iRepertoire HTBI primers and Arm-PCR of CDR3 regions, TCR beta libraries were built. Each CDR3 protein is one row after TCRdb ran MiXCR on the multiplex PCR reads. The table records roughly 250,000 distinct CDR3 sequences, 15% to 20% of them present only once. This clonotype was found many times. Its antigen is unknown. This sample also appeared in a second study, on T cells in Graves' hyperthyroidism and ophthalmopathy.

The chain joins TRBV7-2 to TRBJ2-2, with TRBD2 matching 9 bases. The sample in question was peripheral blood mononuclear cells (PBMCs), obtained at new diagnosis, from a patient treated with antithyroid drugs. The clonotype was recovered from a young woman with Graves disease. CDR3 protein: CASSPSGGTNTGELFF. The DNA of the CDR3 is TGTGCCAGCAGCCCAAGCGGGGGGACGAACACCGGGGAGCTGTTTTTT.